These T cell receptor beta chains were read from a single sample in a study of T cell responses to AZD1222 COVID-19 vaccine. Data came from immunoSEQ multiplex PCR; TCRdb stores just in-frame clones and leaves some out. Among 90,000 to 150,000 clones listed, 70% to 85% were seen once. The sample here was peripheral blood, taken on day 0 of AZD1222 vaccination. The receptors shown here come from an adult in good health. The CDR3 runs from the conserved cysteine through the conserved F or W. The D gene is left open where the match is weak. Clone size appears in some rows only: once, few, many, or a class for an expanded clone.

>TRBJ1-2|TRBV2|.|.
TGTGCCAGCAGTGAGGCCCAGACAGTACGCTATGGCTACACCTTC
CASSEAQTVRYGYTF
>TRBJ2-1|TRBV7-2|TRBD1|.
TGTGCCAGCAGCTTACCCCGGACAGGGGGCGCCTACAATGAGCAGTTCTTC
CASSLPRTGGAYNEQFF
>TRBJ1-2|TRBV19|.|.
TGTGCCAGTAGTGAAGCGGGACACCAGGGGTATGGCTACACCTTC
CASSEAGHQGYGYTF
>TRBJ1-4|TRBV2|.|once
TGTGCCAGCAGGGCCGGGACAACGAATGAAAAACTGTTTTTT
CASRAGTTNEKLFF
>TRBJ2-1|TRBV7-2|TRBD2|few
TGTGCCAGCGCAAGGACTAGCGGTTACAATGAGCAGTTCTTC
CASARTSGYNEQFF
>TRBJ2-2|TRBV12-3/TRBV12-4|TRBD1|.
TGTGCCAGCAGTTTCAGGGGGACCGGGGAGCTGTTTTTT
CASSFRGTGELFF
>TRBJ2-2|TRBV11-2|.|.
TGTGCCAGCAGCTTAGGGGGCTCGGTCGGGGAGCTGTTTTTT
CASSLGGSVGELFF
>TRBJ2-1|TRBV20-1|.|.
TGCAGTGCTAGTGCAGGCTCCTACAATGAGCAGTTCTTC
CSASAGSYNEQFF
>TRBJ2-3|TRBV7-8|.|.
TGTGCCAGCAGCTTAGTTGCCGCTAGGATCACACCCACAGATACGCAGTATTTT
CASSLVAARITPTDTQYF
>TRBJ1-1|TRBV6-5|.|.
TGTGCCAGCCATGCAGGACAGACCCCTGAAGCTTTCTTT
CASHAGQTPEAFF
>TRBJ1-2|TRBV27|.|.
TGTGCCAGCAGTCCCCGGGGGGTAGGCTACACCTTC
CASSPRGVGYTF
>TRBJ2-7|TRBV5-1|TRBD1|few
TGCGCCAGCAGCTTGGACAGGGGGAGCTCCTACGAGCAGTACTTC
CASSLDRGSSYEQYF
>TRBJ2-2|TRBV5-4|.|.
TGTGCCAGCAGCTTACCTGGACAGAGGGCGGGCACCGGGGAGCTGTTTTTT
CASSLPGQRAGTGELFF
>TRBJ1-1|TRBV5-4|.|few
TGTGCCTGCAAGAGGGGGGGGCAGTCGAACACTGAAGCTTTCTTT
CACKRGGQSNTEAFF
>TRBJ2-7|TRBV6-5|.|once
TGTGCCAGCAGTTACAAGGGTTACGAGCAGTACTTC
CASSYKGYEQYF
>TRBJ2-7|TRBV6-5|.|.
TGTGCCGCCTCAGGCAGGGTCCCTTACGAGCAGTACTTC
CAASGRVPYEQYF
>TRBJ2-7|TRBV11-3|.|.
TGTGCCAGCAGCTTGGGACCCGAAGTGCAGTACTTC
CASSLGPEVQYF